The clone carrying this T cell receptor (beta chain) was found a few times. The antigen remains undetermined. The CDR3 contains 15 residues. CDR1 is LGHNA and CDR2 is YNFKEQ in the germline V gene. Trimming pared 5 bases from V and 0 bases from J, leaving 13 bases between. All of the sorted populations showed purity greater than 95%. The source of the sample is a study of beta chain features in type 1 diabetes. Study-wide results and limits: VDJ junctions in type 1 diabetes patients carried more deletions and fewer insertions. Naive, central memory and Treg TCRB repertoires appeared more alike in patients than in healthy donors. The study found moderately but significantly shorter TCRB CDR3s in all four CD4+ subsets of Type 1 diabetes patients.

Expressed TCRB transcripts were sequenced after all isolated RNA was converted to cDNA. The assay was immunoSEQ multiplex PCR, and TCRdb's table has in-frame clones only and misses some. The sample has under 350,000 clones; approximately 14% are singletons. This TCR was sampled from a young man with type 1 diabetes. Sequencing was performed on naive CD4+ T cells from blood. This sequence joins TRBV4-2 and TRBJ1-1, with D unclear. CDR3 amino acids: CASSANAFMNTEAFF. The CDR3 DNA is TGTGCCAGCAGCGCCAACGCGTTCATGAACACTGAAGCTTTCTTT.